This T cell receptor (beta chain) comes out of a study of blood T cell repertoires in COVID-19. The overall study: Sites in the United States, Italy and Spain provided acute and convalescent COVID-19 samples. Sample material is recorded as cDNA or gDNA derived from T cells, B-cell-depleted T cells, or PBMCs.

Original methodology: Scientists estimated how many nucleated cells there were by amplifying reference gene primers. Assay: immunoSEQ multiplex PCR; the TCRdb copy retains only in-frame clones and omits some. V and J calls and clone size follow that table, whereas D and trimming were derived from the DNA. The sample consists of fewer than 350,000 clones, over 75% of them appearing once. This CDR3 is built from 16 residues. Trimming took off 2 bases at V and 7 bases at J, with 15 bases between the two ends. Germline V CDR1 and CDR2: SEHNR, FQNEAQ (reference sequence). The source is a man between 18 and 35 years old with active or convalescent COVID-19. Sequenced material: peripheral blood. This chain joins TRBV7-9 and TRBJ1-6; D is uncertain. The CDR3 DNA sequence: TGTGCCAGCAGCTTAACGGGTCGAGGGTACAATTCACCCCTCCACTTT. The encoded protein is CASSLTGRGYNSPLHF.